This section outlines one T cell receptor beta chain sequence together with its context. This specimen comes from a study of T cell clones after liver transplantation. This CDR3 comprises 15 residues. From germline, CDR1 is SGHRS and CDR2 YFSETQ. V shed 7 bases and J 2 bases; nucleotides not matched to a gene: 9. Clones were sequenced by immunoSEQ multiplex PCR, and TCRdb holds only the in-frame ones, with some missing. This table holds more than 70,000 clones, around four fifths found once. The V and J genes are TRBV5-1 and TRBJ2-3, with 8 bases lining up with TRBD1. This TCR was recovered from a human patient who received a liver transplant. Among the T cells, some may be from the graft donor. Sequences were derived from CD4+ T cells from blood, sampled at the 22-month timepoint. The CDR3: CASRMRTGITDTQYF. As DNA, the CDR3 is TGCGCCAGCCGAATGAGGACAGGGATCACAGATACGCAGTATTTT.